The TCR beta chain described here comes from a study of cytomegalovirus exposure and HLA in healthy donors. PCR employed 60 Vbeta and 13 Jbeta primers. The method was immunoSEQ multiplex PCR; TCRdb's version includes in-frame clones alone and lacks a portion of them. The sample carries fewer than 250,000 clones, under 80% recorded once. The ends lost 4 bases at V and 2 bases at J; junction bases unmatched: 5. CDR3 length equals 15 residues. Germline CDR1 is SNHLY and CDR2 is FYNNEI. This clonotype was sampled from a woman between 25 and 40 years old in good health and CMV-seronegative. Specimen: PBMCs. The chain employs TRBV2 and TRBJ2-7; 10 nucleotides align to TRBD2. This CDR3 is CASSGGLAGAYEQYF. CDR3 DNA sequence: TGTGCCAGCAGTGGCGGGCTAGCGGGAGCCTACGAGCAGTACTTC. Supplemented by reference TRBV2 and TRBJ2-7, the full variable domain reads EPEVTQTPSHQVTQMGQEVILRCVPISNHLYFYWYRQILGQKVEFLVSFYNNEISEKSEIFDDQFSVERPDGSNFTLKIRSTKLEDSAMYFCASSGGLAGAYEQYFGPGTRLTVT.